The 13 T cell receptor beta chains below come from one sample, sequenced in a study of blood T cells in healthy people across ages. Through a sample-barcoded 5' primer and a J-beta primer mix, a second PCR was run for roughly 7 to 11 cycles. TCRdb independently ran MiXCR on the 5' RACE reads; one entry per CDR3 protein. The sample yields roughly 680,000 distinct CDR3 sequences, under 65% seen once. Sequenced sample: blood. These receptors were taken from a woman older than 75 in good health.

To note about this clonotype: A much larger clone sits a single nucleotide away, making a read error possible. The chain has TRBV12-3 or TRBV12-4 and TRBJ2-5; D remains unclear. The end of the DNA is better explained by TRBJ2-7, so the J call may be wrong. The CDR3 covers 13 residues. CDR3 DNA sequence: TGTGCCGGCAGTGGCGGAACAAGGTACGAGCAGTACTTC. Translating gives CAGSGGTRYEQYF.

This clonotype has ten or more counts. CDR3 residues: CASSLKYEQYF. CDR3 DNA sequence: TGTGCCAGCAGTCTCAAGTACGAGCAGTACTTC. This chain connects TRBV6-1 to TRBJ2-7, with no clear D. The V end lost 5 bases, the J end lost 4 bases, and 6 bases lay between the germline ends. The CDR3 covers 11 residues. Germline CDR1 is MNHNS and CDR2 is SASEGT.

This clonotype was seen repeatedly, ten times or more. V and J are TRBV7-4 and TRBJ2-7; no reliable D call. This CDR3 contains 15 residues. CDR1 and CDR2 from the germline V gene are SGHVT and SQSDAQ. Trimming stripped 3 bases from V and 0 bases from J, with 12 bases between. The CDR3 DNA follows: TGTGCCAGCAGCTTCCAGGAACTACGCTCCTACGAGCAGTACTTC. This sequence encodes CASSFQELRSYEQYF. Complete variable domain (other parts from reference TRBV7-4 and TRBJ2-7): GAGVSQSPRYKVAKRGRDVALRCDSISGHVTLYWYRQTLGQGSEVLTYSQSDAQRDKSGRPSGRFSAERPERSVSTLKIQRTEQGDSAVYLCASSFQELRSYEQYFGPGTRLTVT.

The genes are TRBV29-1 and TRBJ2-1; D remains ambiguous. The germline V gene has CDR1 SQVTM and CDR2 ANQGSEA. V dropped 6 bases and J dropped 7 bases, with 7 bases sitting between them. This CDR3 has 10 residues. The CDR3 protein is CSVRLNEQFF. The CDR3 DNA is TGCAGCGTACGACTGAATGAGCAGTTCTTC.

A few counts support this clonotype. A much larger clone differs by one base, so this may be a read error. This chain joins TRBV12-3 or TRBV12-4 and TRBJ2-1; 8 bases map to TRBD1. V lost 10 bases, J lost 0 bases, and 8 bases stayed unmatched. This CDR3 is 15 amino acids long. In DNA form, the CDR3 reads TGTGCCATCAGCCCTCAGGGGGCCTCCTACAATGAGCAGTTCTTC. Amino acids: CAISPQGASYNEQFF.

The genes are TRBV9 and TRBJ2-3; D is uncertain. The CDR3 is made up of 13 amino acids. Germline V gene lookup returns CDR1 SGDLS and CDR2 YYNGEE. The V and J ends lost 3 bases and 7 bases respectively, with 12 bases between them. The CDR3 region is CASSGAEVNTQYF. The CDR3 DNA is TGTGCCAGCAGCGGGGCTGAAGTCAATACGCAGTATTTT.

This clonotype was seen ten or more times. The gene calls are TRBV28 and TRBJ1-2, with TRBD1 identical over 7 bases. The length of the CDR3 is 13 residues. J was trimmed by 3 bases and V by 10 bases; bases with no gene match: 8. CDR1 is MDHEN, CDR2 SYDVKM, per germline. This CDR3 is CAIGTVGDYGYTF. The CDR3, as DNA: TGTGCCATCGGGACAGTGGGAGACTATGGCTACACCTTC.

The CDR3 DNA follows: TGCGCCAGCAGCTTGAGCACAGGAGAGGTGTCAGCTTTCTTT. The encoded protein is CASSLSTGEVSAFF. The V gene is TRBV5-1, the J gene TRBJ1-1; possible D gene TRBD1, 5 bases. Trimming stripped 1 base from V and 10 bases from J, with 17 bases between. Germline lookup yields CDR1 SGHRS and CDR2 YFSETQ. The CDR3 extends over 14 amino acids.

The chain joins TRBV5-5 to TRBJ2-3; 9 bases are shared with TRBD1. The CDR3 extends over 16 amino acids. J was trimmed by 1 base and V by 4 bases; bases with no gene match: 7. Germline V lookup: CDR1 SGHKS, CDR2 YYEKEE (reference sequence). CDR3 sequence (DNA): TGTGCCAGCAGCCCGGGACAGGGCTCAGGCACAGATACGCAGTATTTT. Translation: CASSPGQGSGTDTQYF.

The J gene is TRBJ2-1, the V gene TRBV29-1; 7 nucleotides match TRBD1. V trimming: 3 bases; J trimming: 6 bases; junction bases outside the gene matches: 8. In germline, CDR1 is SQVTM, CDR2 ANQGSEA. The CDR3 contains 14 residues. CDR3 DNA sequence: TGCAGCGTTGACAGGGGGTTACAGAGCAATGAGCAGTTCTTC. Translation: CSVDRGLQSNEQFF.

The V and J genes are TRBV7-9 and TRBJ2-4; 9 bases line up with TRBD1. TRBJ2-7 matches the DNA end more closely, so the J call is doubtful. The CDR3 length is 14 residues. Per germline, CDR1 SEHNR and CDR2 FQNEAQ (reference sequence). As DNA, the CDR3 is TGTGCCAGCAGCCTAACGGGACAGGGCTACGAGCAGTACTTC. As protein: CASSLTGQGYEQYF.

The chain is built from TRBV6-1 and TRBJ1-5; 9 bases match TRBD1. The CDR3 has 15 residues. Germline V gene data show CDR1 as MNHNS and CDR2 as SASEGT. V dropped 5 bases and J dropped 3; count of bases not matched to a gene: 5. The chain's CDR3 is CASSTRQGDNQPQHF. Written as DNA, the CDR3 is TGTGCCAGCAGTACACGACAGGGGGACAATCAGCCCCAGCATTTT.

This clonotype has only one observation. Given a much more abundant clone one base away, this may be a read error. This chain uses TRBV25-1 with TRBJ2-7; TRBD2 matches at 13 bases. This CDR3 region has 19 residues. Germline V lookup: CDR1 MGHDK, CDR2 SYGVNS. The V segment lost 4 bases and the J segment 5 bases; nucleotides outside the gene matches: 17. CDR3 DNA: TGTGCCAGCAGTGCCCAAGGGACTAGCGGGGCAGAATGGTTTGACGAGCAGTACTTC. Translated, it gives CASSAQGTSGAEWFDEQYF.